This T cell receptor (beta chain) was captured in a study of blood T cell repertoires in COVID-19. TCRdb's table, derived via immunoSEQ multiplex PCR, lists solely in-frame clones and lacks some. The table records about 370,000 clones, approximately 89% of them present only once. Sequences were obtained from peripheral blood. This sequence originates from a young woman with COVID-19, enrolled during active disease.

The DNA of the CDR3 is TGCGCCAGCTCTCCGGAGGGGATGTATCCCGGGGAGCTGTTTTTT. It specifies CASSPEGMYPGELFF. The chain recombines TRBV4-1 with TRBJ2-2, with a tentative D call TRBD2 (6 bases). CDR1 is MGHRA and CDR2 is YSYEKL in the germline V gene. The CDR3 spans 15 residues. The V gene lost 8 bases and the J gene lost 6 bases, with 19 bases spanning the gap.